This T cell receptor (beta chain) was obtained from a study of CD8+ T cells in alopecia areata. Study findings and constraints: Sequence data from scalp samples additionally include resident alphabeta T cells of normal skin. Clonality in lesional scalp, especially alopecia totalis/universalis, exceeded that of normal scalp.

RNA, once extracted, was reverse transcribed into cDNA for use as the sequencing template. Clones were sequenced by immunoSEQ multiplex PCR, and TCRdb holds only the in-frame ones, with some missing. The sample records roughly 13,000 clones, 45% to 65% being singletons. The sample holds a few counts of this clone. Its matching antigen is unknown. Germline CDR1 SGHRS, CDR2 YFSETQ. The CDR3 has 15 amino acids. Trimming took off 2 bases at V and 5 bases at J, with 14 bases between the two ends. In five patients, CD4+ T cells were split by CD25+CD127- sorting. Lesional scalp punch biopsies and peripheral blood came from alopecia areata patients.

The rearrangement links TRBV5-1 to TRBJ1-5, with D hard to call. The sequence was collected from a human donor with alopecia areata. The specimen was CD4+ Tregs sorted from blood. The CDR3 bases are TGCGCCAGCAGCTTTAGGGAGGGCCCGGATCAGCCCCAGCATTTT. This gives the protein CASSFREGPDQPQHF.